Following are 30 T cell receptor beta chains from one sample sequenced in a study of cytomegalovirus exposure and HLA in healthy donors. PCR involved 60 Vbeta and 13 Jbeta primers. Assay: immunoSEQ multiplex PCR; the TCRdb copy retains only in-frame clones and omits some. The sample holds around 100,000 clones, about 80% seen once. The sample taken for sequencing was PBMCs. The receptors were gathered from a woman between 18 and 29 years old in good health and CMV-seropositive.

The J gene is TRBJ2-7, the V gene TRBV5-6, with a weak D call TRBD1 (6 bases). Germline loops: CDR1 SGHDT, CDR2 YYEEEE. V lost 4 bases, J lost 3 bases, and 17 bases lay in between. The CDR3 runs to 15 residues. This chain's CDR3 is CASSLPGQSNYEQYF. The CDR3 bases are TGTGCCAGCAGCCTACCAGGACAGTCTAACTACGAGCAGTACTTC.

This rearrangement joins TRBV19 to TRBJ1-2; tentatively, D is TRBD1 (6 bases). Germline V CDR1 and CDR2: LNHDA, SQIVND (reference sequence). The CDR3 extends over 13 amino acids. Trimming stripped 6 bases from V and 4 bases from J, with 12 bases between. The CDR3 nucleotides are TGTGCCAGTAGCCGGACAGCCAGCTATGGCTACACCTTC. This encodes CASSRTASYGYTF.

J is TRBJ1-4 and V is TRBV12-5; D ambiguous. The CDR3 is 13 amino acids. Germline V CDR1 and CDR2: LGHNT, FRNRAP. V was trimmed by 4 bases and J by 7 bases, leaving 10 bases between them. The CDR3 DNA reads as TGTGCTAGTGGTTCCCCCGGAGGTGAAAAACTGTTTTTT. It translates to CASGSPGGEKLFF.

The chain joins TRBV7-9 to TRBJ1-1; D remains unclear. Germline V lookup: CDR1 SEHNR, CDR2 FQNEAQ (reference sequence). The CDR3 loop spans 16 amino acids. Trimming shortened V by 3 bases and J by 0 bases, and 14 bases separated the two germline ends. The CDR3 region has the DNA TGTGCCAGCAGCTTGGATCGGGTTAAAGTGAACACTGAAGCTTTCTTT. It codes for CASSLDRVKVNTEAFF.

The chain joins TRBV5-6 to TRBJ2-1, with no clear D. CDR3 length equals 13 residues. V gave up 1 base and J gave up 4 bases, with 6 bases separating them. Germline lookup yields CDR1 SGHDT and CDR2 YYEEEE. Here the CDR3 reads CASSLSRYNEQFF. For the CDR3, the DNA is TGTGCCAGCAGCTTGTCTCGGTACAATGAGCAGTTCTTC. The full variable domain, completed using reference TRBV5-6 and TRBJ2-1, is DAGVTQSPTHLIKTRGQQVTLRCSPKSGHDTVSWYQQALGQGPQFIFQYYEEEERQRGNFPDRFSGHQFPNYSSELNVNALLLGDSALYLCASSLSRYNEQFFGPGTRLTVL.

The rearrangement links TRBV5-4 to TRBJ2-7; 7 bases align to TRBD1. Trimming cost V 4 bases and J 0 bases; bases outside gene matches: 4. The germline V gene has CDR1 SGHNT and CDR2 YYREEE (reference sequence). The CDR3 totals 14 residues. The CDR3 DNA is TGTGCCAGCAGCCCTGGACAGGACTCCTACGAGCAGTACTTC. Translated, it gives CASSPGQDSYEQYF.

The chain recombines TRBV4-2 with TRBJ2-2; TRBD2 agrees at 7 bases. The CDR3 length is 18 residues. V shed 1 base and J 5 bases; nucleotides not matched to a gene: 13. CDR1 is LGHNA and CDR2 is YNFKEQ in the germline V gene. The CDR3 nucleotides are TGTGCCAGCAGCCAAGGGGGAGCGTATGGGGGAGGGACCGGGGAGCTGTTTTTT. The encoded protein is CASSQGGAYGGGTGELFF.

This chain joins TRBV5-1 and TRBJ2-5; D is perhaps TRBD1 (6 bases). The CDR3 sequence is 17 residues long. V was cut by 0 bases and J by 4 bases, with 19 bases left in between. The germline gives CDR1 SGHRS, CDR2 YFSETQ. As DNA, the CDR3 is TGCGCCAGCAGCTTGGCCAGCTACAGGGTATTTCGAGAGACCCAGTACTTC. Its translation is CASSLASYRVFRETQYF.

This sequence joins TRBV15 and TRBJ2-6, with D unresolved. In germline, CDR1 is LNHNV, CDR2 YYDKDF (reference sequence). V was shortened by 0 bases and J by 1 base, with 4 bases between the two germline ends. This CDR3 has 15 amino acids. CDR3 sequence reads: CATSRDLSGANVLTF. The CDR3 region has the DNA TGTGCCACCAGCAGAGATCTTTCTGGGGCCAACGTCCTGACTTTC.

The chain has TRBV5-1 and TRBJ1-2; possible D gene TRBD1, 6 bases. V dropped 1 base and J dropped 7 bases, with 14 bases sitting between them. Germline CDR1 and CDR2: SGHRS and YFSETQ. The CDR3 loop spans 14 amino acids. CDR3 loop: CASSLNREAGGYTF. CDR3 nucleotide sequence: TGCGCCAGCAGCTTGAACAGGGAAGCTGGTGGCTACACCTTC.

The V call is TRBV7-8, the J call TRBJ1-5, with D possibly TRBD1 on 6 matching bases. Germline loops: CDR1 SGHVS, CDR2 FQNEAQ. This CDR3 is 14 amino acids long. Trimming removed 3 bases from V and 4 bases from J, with 10 bases in between. The CDR3 reads CASSFGTNNQPQHF. The CDR3 DNA sequence: TGTGCCAGCAGCTTTGGGACAAATAATCAGCCCCAGCATTTT. Using reference TRBV7-8 and TRBJ1-5 for the parts outside the CDR3, the full variable domain is GAGVSQSPRYKVAKRGQDVALRCDPISGHVSLFWYQQALGQGPEFLTYFQNEAQLDKSGLPSDRFFAERPEGSVSTLKIQRTQQEDSAVYLCASSFGTNNQPQHFGDGTRLSIL.

The chain joins TRBV18 to TRBJ2-5; 11 bases are shared with TRBD2. The V gene end was trimmed by 3 bases and the J gene end by 7 bases; junction bases not matched to a gene: 13. This CDR3 comprises 17 residues. Germline V lookup: CDR1 KGHSH, CDR2 LQKENI. The CDR3: CASSPGLAADTVGTQYF. The CDR3 nucleotides read TGTGCCAGCTCACCGGGACTAGCGGCCGACACAGTTGGGACCCAGTACTTC.

The CDR3 loop reads CASSVGNGRAETQYF. The CDR3 coding sequence is TGTGCCAGCAGCGTAGGGAATGGGAGGGCAGAGACCCAGTACTTC. This chain connects TRBV9 to TRBJ2-5; 7 positions agree with TRBD2. V gave up 0 bases and J gave up 4 bases; unmatched junction bases: 6. The length of the CDR3 is 15 residues. From germline, CDR1 is SGDLS and CDR2 YYNGEE.

V gene TRBV6-5 combines with J gene TRBJ1-1; D unclear. The CDR3 is made up of 12 amino acids. Germline V gives CDR1 MNHEY, CDR2 SVGAGI. Trimming pared 7 bases from V and 6 bases from J, leaving 12 bases between. The CDR3 is CASKQDSAEAFF. In nucleotides, the CDR3 is TGTGCCAGCAAGCAGGATTCCGCTGAAGCTTTCTTT.

The genes are TRBV6-1 and TRBJ1-4, with D tentatively TRBD1 (5 bases). Germline V lookup: CDR1 MNHNS, CDR2 SASEGT. V lost 1 base and J 3 bases, leaving 9 bases between the germline ends. This CDR3 spans 15 amino acids. In nucleotides, the CDR3 is TGTGCCAGCAGTGAAGACCGGGGGGCTAATGAAAAACTGTTTTTT. Protein sequence: CASSEDRGANEKLFF.

This clone was seen more than once but under ten times. The gene calls are TRBV7-8 and TRBJ1-1, with D unclear. The V end lost 4 bases, the J end lost 7 bases, and 13 bases lay between the germline ends. The germline CDR1 and CDR2 sequences are SGHVS and FQNEAQ. This CDR3 has 13 amino acids. CDR3 protein: CASSSKNRDEAFF. The CDR3 DNA follows: TGTGCCAGCAGCTCCAAGAATCGGGATGAAGCTTTCTTT.

The rearrangement joins TRBV4-2 to TRBJ2-7; TRBD1 agrees at 8 bases. Germline V gene data show CDR1 as LGHNA and CDR2 as YNFKEQ. After removal of 0 bases from V and 4 bases from J, the junction contained 5 bases not matched to a gene. The CDR3 extends over 15 amino acids. The CDR3 DNA is TGTGCCAGCAGCCAAGACGGACAGGGTGGATACGAGCAGTACTTC. It is translated as CASSQDGQGGYEQYF.

The CDR3 bases are TGTGCCAGCAGCCCAGAAGATCTAGCTTTTGGGAATGAGCAGTTCTTC. This codes for CASSPEDLAFGNEQFF. The chain is built from TRBV7-9 and TRBJ2-1; TRBD2 might be the D (5 bases). The V end lost 5 bases, the J end lost 7 bases, and 21 bases lay between the germline ends. The CDR3 is 16 residues long. CDR1 and CDR2 from the germline V gene are SEHNR and FQNEAQ (reference sequence).

The chain joins TRBV10-3 to TRBJ2-1; TRBD1 aligns across 8 bases. The CDR3 has 12 residues. CDR1 ENHRY and CDR2 SYGVKD come from the germline V gene. Germline trimming cut 7 bases from V and 12 bases from J; bases unmatched to any gene: 8. In DNA, the CDR3 is TGTGCCATCAATACCTTAGGGACAGGGCAGTTCTTC. Protein product: CAINTLGTGQFF.

This clone turned up a few times. The rearrangement joins TRBV6-5 to TRBJ1-3; D gene uncertain. This CDR3 comprises 13 residues. V was cut by 7 bases and J by 0 bases, with 7 bases left in between. CDR1 and CDR2 from the germline V gene are MNHEY and SVGAGI. In DNA form, the CDR3 reads TGTGCCAGCACATCAGGCTCTGGAAACACCATATATTTT. It specifies CASTSGSGNTIYF.

This clone showed up just once. The J gene is TRBJ1-1, the V gene TRBV19; D may be TRBD1 (5 bases). Germline V gene lookup returns CDR1 LNHDA and CDR2 SQIVND (reference sequence). The V end lost 11 bases, the J end lost 5 bases, and 18 bases lay between the germline ends. CDR3 length equals 13 residues. The chain's CDR3 is CASTLRGETEAFF. CDR3 DNA sequence: TGTGCCTCGACGCTAAGGGGTGAAACTGAAGCTTTCTTT. The full variable domain, its missing parts supplied by reference TRBV19 and TRBJ1-1, is DGGITQSPKYLFRKEGQNVTLSCEQNLNHDAMYWYRQDPGQGLRLIYYSQIVNDFQKGDIAEGYSVSREKKESFPLTVTSAQKNPTAFYLCASTLRGETEAFFGQGTRLTVV.

V usage is TRBV6-6 and J usage is TRBJ2-1; 8 bases fit TRBD2. With 4 bases clipped from V and 15 bases from J, the junction kept 8 bases outside the gene matches. This CDR3 is built from 12 residues. Germline lookup yields CDR1 MNHNY and CDR2 SVGAGI (reference sequence). CDR3 sequence (DNA): TGTGCCAGCAGTTCCACTAGCGGAGGGCGGTTCTTC. Translation gives CASSSTSGGRFF.

This clone was seen just once. The genes are TRBV9 and TRBJ1-2; D may be TRBD1 (6 bases). Deletions cut 7 bases from V and 6 bases from J, with 10 bases between. This CDR3 contains 11 residues. From germline, CDR1 is SGDLS and CDR2 YYNGEE. The CDR3 region is CASYRDNGYTF. The CDR3 nucleotides are TGTGCCAGCTACAGGGATAATGGCTACACCTTC.

A single count supports this clone. This chain links TRBV6-5 with TRBJ1-1; D may be TRBD1 (5 bases). The CDR3 has 14 residues. V was pared by 2 bases and J by 5 bases, with 12 bases between. Germline CDR1 and CDR2: MNHEY and SVGAGI. The CDR3 protein is CASSYGRGSTEAFF. CDR3 DNA sequence: TGTGCCAGCAGTTACGGTAGGGGTTCAACTGAAGCTTTCTTT.

This clone occurred once. V gene TRBV6-5 combines with J gene TRBJ2-7; 9 bases agree with TRBD1. Looked up from germline, CDR1 is MNHEY and CDR2 is SVGAGI. The V gene end was trimmed by 5 bases and the J gene end by 7 bases; junction bases not matched to a gene: 9. This CDR3 comprises 14 residues. CDR3 loop: CASSPGQGAWEQYF. CDR3 coding DNA: TGTGCCAGCAGTCCGGGACAGGGAGCTTGGGAGCAGTACTTC.

The chain has TRBV10-3 and TRBJ1-3, with D perhaps matching TRBD1 (5 bases). V lost 0 bases and J lost 1, with 10 bases in between. The germline CDR1 and CDR2 sequences are ENHRY and SYGVKD. The CDR3 totals 16 residues. The DNA for the CDR3 is TGTGCCATCAGTGAGTCGGGGGGAAGGTCTGGAAACACCATATATTTT. Protein product: CAISESGGRSGNTIYF.

The rearrangement uses TRBV5-6 and TRBJ2-3; D may be TRBD2 (6 bases). The CDR3 runs 15 residues. Germline assignment: CDR1 SGHDT and CDR2 YYEEEE. Trimming removed 5 bases from V and 0 bases from J, with 13 bases in between. The CDR3 DNA follows: TGTGCCAGCAGTACAACCGGGACTAGCACAGATACGCAGTATTTT. Translating it yields CASSTTGTSTDTQYF.

The J gene is TRBJ2-5, the V gene TRBV9; 7 positions agree with TRBD2. The better agreement between TRBJ2-7 and the DNA end casts doubt on the J call. CDR3 length: 15 amino acids. Germline V lookup: CDR1 SGDLS, CDR2 YYNGEE. CDR3 sequence (DNA): TGTGCCAGCAGCGTAGCGGCTAGCGGCCCCTACGAGCAGTACTTC. It encodes CASSVAASGPYEQYF.

The V gene is TRBV5-1, the J gene TRBJ2-7; 9 bases map to TRBD1. CDR3 size: 16 residues. V shed 4 bases, J shed 2 bases, and the junction held 10 bases outside the gene matches. Per germline, CDR1 SGHRS and CDR2 YFSETQ. The CDR3 coding sequence is TGCGCCAGCAGCCGTAGGACCGGGACAGGGCCCTACGAGCAGTACTTC. It specifies CASSRRTGTGPYEQYF.

J is TRBJ2-7 and V is TRBV4-1; 8 bases line up with TRBD1. The CDR3 contains 13 residues. With V trimmed by 5 bases and J by 3 bases, 3 bases remained unmatched. The germline gives CDR1 MGHRA, CDR2 YSYEKL. The CDR3 spells CASSNDRGYEQYF. For the CDR3, the DNA is TGCGCCAGCAGCAATGACAGGGGCTACGAGCAGTACTTC.